These T cell receptor beta chains were read from a single sample in a study of regulatory T cells in long-lasting Graves disease. TCRdb re-called the multiplex PCR reads with MiXCR, one entry per CDR3 protein. Here the sample spans more than 300,000 distinct CDR3 sequences, about 12% being singletons. These data also featured in a second study, about T cells in Graves' hyperthyroidism and ophthalmopathy.

The sample consisted of peripheral blood mononuclear cells (PBMCs), taken at new diagnosis, from a patient treated with antithyroid drugs. The receptors were sampled from a woman aged 18-29 years with Graves disease. Each CDR3 is given with its conserved first and last residue. Size values are once, few and many counts, or a class for expanded clones, and some rows have none.

TRBV6-1	-	-	CASSEEVNSYEQYF
TRBV13	TRBJ2-7	many	CASSFRGGYEQYF
TRBV29-1	TRBJ2-7	few	CSVRGGTGPDEQYF
TRBV12-3/TRBV12-4	TRBJ1-3	many	CGSRDRGNTIYF
TRBV20-1	TRBJ2-3	few	CSARDRVRPQYF
TRBV19	TRBJ2-4	few	CASSIAKNIQYF
TRBV15	TRBJ2-5	few	CATSRETQRETQYF
TRBV29-1	TRBJ1-2	-	CSVSSGQGVRGYTF
TRBV6-4	TRBJ2-3	few	CASKWSGSTDTQYF
TRBV28	TRBJ1-5	many	CASIPYSNQPQHF
TRBV5-6	TRBJ1-2	-	CASSAWDSPYGYTF
TRBV13	TRBJ1-1	many	CASSSLTGNTEAFF
TRBV12-3/TRBV12-4	TRBJ2-5	many	CASRLQGIGETQYF
TRBV20-1	TRBJ2-1	few	CSASGGLHSSYNEQFF
TRBV20-1	TRBJ1-6	-	CSARDQGGSSYNSPLHF
TRBV12-3/TRBV12-4	TRBJ1-4	many	CASRRGGATNEKLFF
TRBV9	TRBJ1-2	many	CASSVDRDSYGYTF
TRBV18	TRBJ1-1	many	CASSPGQKTEAFF
TRBV7-2	TRBJ1-2	many	CASSFLVANYGYTF
TRBV12-3/TRBV12-4	TRBJ2-4	many	CASSFSGRGAKNIQYF
TRBV25-1	TRBJ1-1	few	CATAQGLGTEAFF
TRBV4-1	TRBJ2-2	few	CASSKLAGGYRANTGELFF
TRBV12-3/TRBV12-4	TRBJ1-2	many	CASSPTGAAGYGYTF
TRBV4-1	TRBJ2-2	few	CASSARKRPPTGELFF
TRBV6-1	TRBJ2-1	few	CASRLAGAGDVNEQFF
TRBV6-1	TRBJ1-2	many	CASSRTGANYGYTF